A single sample is the source of the 27 T cell receptor beta chains below, sequenced in a study of blood T cells in healthy people across ages. Primers used in a second PCR of roughly 6 to 11 cycles were a sample-barcoded 5' primer and a J-beta primer mix. MiXCR, applied by TCRdb to the 5' RACE reads, yields one record per CDR3 protein. Of over 600,000 distinct CDR3 sequences listed, about half are singletons. Material: blood. Every receptor here comes from a man at least 80 years old in good health.

The chain combines TRBV12-3 or TRBV12-4 with TRBJ1-1; D unresolved. V dropped 2 bases and J dropped 6 bases, with 10 bases sitting between them. The CDR3 has 13 residues. CDR3 loop: CASSLRGSAEAFF. CDR3 nucleotides: TGTGCCAGCAGTTTAAGAGGTAGCGCTGAAGCTTTCTTT.

The V and J genes are TRBV11-3 and TRBJ1-6; tentative D call: TRBD1 (5 bases). Germline CDR1 and CDR2: SGHNT and YENEEA. The CDR3 spans 18 residues. The ends were cut back, 5 bases at V and 4 bases at J, with 21 bases in the middle. CDR3 sequence: CASSPRQGLKEYNSPLHF. In DNA form, the CDR3 reads TGTGCCAGCAGCCCGCGCCAGGGACTTAAGGAATATAATTCACCCCTCCACTTT.

This clonotype was observed a single time. The junction shows a germline mismatch at one end, possibly a read error. The chain recombines TRBV18 with TRBJ2-3; D ambiguous. Germline CDR1 and CDR2: KGHSH and LQKENI. CDR3 length: 13 amino acids. The CDR3 sequence: CASAPMVGDTQYF. In DNA, the CDR3 is TGTGCCAGCGCACCAATGGTGGGGGATACGCAGTATTTT.

Regarding this clonotype: At one end, the junction sequence differs from germline, possibly due to a read error. The genes are TRBV20-1 and TRBJ2-1; TRBD1 or TRBD2 may be the D gene (5 bases each). This CDR3 has 15 residues. Germline V gene lookup returns CDR1 DFQATT and CDR2 SNEGSKA (reference sequence). The CDR3 DNA follows: TGCAGTGCTGGAGATCTGGGGGTTTCCTACAATGAGCAGTTCTTC. This encodes CSAGDLGVSYNEQFF.

This clonotype was seen a handful of times. The chain employs TRBV9 and TRBJ2-5; a possible D gene is TRBD2 (5 bases). The V end was cut by 0 bases, the J end by 3 bases, with 18 bases between. The length of the CDR3 is 17 residues. From germline, CDR1 is SGDLS and CDR2 YYNGEE. CDR3 DNA: TGTGCCAGCAGCGTAGGTATCGGGAAGGGAGTGGAAGAGACCCAGTACTTC. Its protein is CASSVGIGKGVEETQYF. Drawing the rest from reference TRBV9 and TRBJ2-5, the complete variable domain is DSGVTQTPKHLITATGQRVTLRCSPRSGDLSVYWYQQSLDQGLQFLIQYYNGEERAKGNILERFSAQQFPDLHSELNLSSLELGDSALYFCASSVGIGKGVEETQYFGPGTRLLVL.

About this clonotype itself: Since a much larger clone is just one base distant, this may be a read error. The chain is built from TRBV28 and TRBJ2-1; D is perhaps TRBD2 (6 bases). The CDR3 runs 16 residues. V lost 5 bases and J 10 bases, leaving 24 bases between the germline ends. Germline values: CDR1 MDHEN, CDR2 SYDVKM. CDR3 loop: CASSTEGLPRRDEQFF. The CDR3 region has the DNA TGTGCCAGCAGTACTGAGGGACTCCCCCGAAGAGACGAGCAGTTCTTC.

This clonotype was found a few times. The CDR3 DNA sequence: TGCGCCAGCAGCCAAGATAGCACTAGCGGGCTATACGAGCAGTACTTC. Encoded protein: CASSQDSTSGLYEQYF. V gene TRBV4-3 combines with J gene TRBJ2-7; 9 nucleotides match TRBD2. With 0 bases clipped from V and 4 bases from J, the junction kept 7 bases outside the gene matches. CDR3 length equals 16 residues. CDR1 and CDR2 (germline): LGHNA, YSLEER.

This chain links TRBV10-3 with TRBJ1-2, with D hard to call. The CDR3 runs 13 residues. V shed 0 bases and J shed 6 bases, with 8 bases lying between them. Germline V lookup: CDR1 ENHRY, CDR2 SYGVKD. This CDR3 reads CAISESRFNGYTF. Written as DNA, the CDR3 is TGTGCCATCAGTGAGTCGAGGTTCAATGGCTACACCTTC.

This clonotype was seen a few times. V gene TRBV20-1 combines with J gene TRBJ2-1; 7 nucleotides align to TRBD2. With V trimmed by 6 bases and J by 2 bases, 7 bases remained unmatched. This CDR3 spans 14 amino acids. Per the germline V gene, CDR1 is DFQATT and CDR2 is SNEGSKA (reference sequence). DNA of the CDR3: TGCAGTGCGAGCTGGGACTATGCCTACAATGAGCAGTTCTTC. It yields the protein CSASWDYAYNEQFF.

The sample holds a few counts of this clonotype. This chain uses TRBV12-3 or TRBV12-4 with TRBJ2-3, with unresolved D. V shed 6 bases and J shed 7 bases, with 14 bases lying between them. The CDR3 is 13 amino acids. The CDR3, as DNA: TGTGCCAGCAGCTCCCTCGATGCTCATACGCAGTATTTT. Protein: CASSSLDAHTQYF.

The chain has TRBV9 and TRBJ1-5; D remains unclear. This CDR3 is built from 14 residues. V was cut by 0 bases and J by 4 bases, with 8 bases left in between. CDR1 SGDLS and CDR2 YYNGEE come from the germline V gene. CDR3 in amino acids: CASSVEAANQPQHF. Here the CDR3 DNA reads TGTGCCAGCAGCGTAGAGGCGGCGAATCAGCCCCAGCATTTT. Combining the CDR3 with reference TRBV9 and TRBJ1-5 gives the whole variable domain DSGVTQTPKHLITATGQRVTLRCSPRSGDLSVYWYQQSLDQGLQFLIQYYNGEERAKGNILERFSAQQFPDLHSELNLSSLELGDSALYFCASSVEAANQPQHFGDGTRLSIL.

This chain uses TRBV29-1 with TRBJ2-6; D gene uncertain. Germline loops: CDR1 SQVTM, CDR2 ANQGSEA. The V end was cut by 7 bases, the J end by 12 bases, with 19 bases between. The CDR3 runs to 13 residues. The CDR3 sequence: CSAIVRWVSVLTF. The CDR3 nucleotides are TGCAGCGCGATCGTGCGCTGGGTCAGCGTCCTGACTTTC.

This clonotype showed up just a few times. The rearrangement uses TRBV28 and TRBJ2-1; D is possibly TRBD1 (5 bases). Germline CDR1 and CDR2: MDHEN and SYDVKM. The length of the CDR3 is 15 residues. Trimming shortened V by 6 bases and J by 0 bases, and 12 bases separated the two germline ends. For the CDR3, the DNA is TGTGCCAGCAGAGAACAGGAGAGCTCCTACAATGAGCAGTTCTTC. Residues: CASREQESSYNEQFF. Full variable domain (missing parts from reference TRBV28 and TRBJ2-1): DVKVTQSSRYLVKRTGEKVFLECVQDMDHENMFWYRQDPGLGLRLIYFSYDVKMKEKGDIPEGYSVSREKKERFSLILESASTNQTSMYLCASREQESSYNEQFFGPGTRLTVL.

The rearrangement links TRBV27 to TRBJ2-7, with a tentative D call TRBD2 (5 bases). The CDR3 length is 16 residues. Trimming pared 6 bases from V and 0 bases from J, leaving 18 bases between. Germline loops: CDR1 MNHEY, CDR2 SMNVEV (reference sequence). Written as DNA, the CDR3 is TGTGCCAGCAGCCCACGGTCACGGGGAAGCTCCTACGAGCAGTACTTC. This encodes CASSPRSRGSSYEQYF.

The rearrangement uses TRBV24-1 and TRBJ2-5, with TRBD1 matching 9 bases. V gave up 7 bases and J gave up 4 bases; unmatched junction bases: 9. The CDR3 loop spans 15 amino acids. Germline CDR1 KGHDR, CDR2 SFDVKD. CDR3: CATSPGQGSGETQYF. The CDR3 coding sequence is TGTGCCACCAGCCCGGGACAGGGCAGTGGAGAGACCCAGTACTTC.

This clonotype was recorded at least ten times. V is TRBV12-3 or TRBV12-4 and J is TRBJ2-1, with 11 bases aligning to TRBD2. This CDR3 contains 15 residues. Trimming took 6 bases from V and 8 from J; bases not matched to a gene: 9. CDR3 nucleotides: TGTGCCAGCAGAAGAACTAGCGGGAGTATCGATGAGCAGTTCTTC. Translation gives CASRRTSGSIDEQFF.

Note on this clonotype: Mismatch with germline at one junction end may stem from a read error. The chain uses TRBV11-3 and TRBJ2-1; 10 bases are shared with TRBD2. The germline V gene has CDR1 SGHNT and CDR2 YENEEA. The CDR3 runs 18 residues. Here the CDR3 reads CASSHSGTSVSSYNEQFF. The CDR3 DNA follows: TGCGCCAGCAGCCATTCCGGGACTAGCGTAAGCTCCTACAATGAGCAGTTCTTC.

CDR3 in amino acids: CAISESSPGNQPQHF. As DNA, the CDR3 is TGTGCCATCAGTGAGTCGAGCCCTGGCAATCAGCCCCAGCATTTT. The J gene is TRBJ1-5, the V gene TRBV10-3; D gene uncertain. The CDR3 is made up of 15 amino acids. Germline lookup yields CDR1 ENHRY and CDR2 SYGVKD. V dropped 0 bases and J dropped 2 bases, with 8 bases sitting between them.

This clonotype came up many times. The gene calls are TRBV7-2 and TRBJ2-3; D is possibly TRBD1 (5 bases). V lost 5 bases to trimming and J lost 11 bases, with 14 bases between them. The CDR3 runs to 12 residues. CDR1 is SGHTA and CDR2 is FQGNSA in the germline V gene. CDR3 loop: CASSPSSQGQYF. The DNA of the CDR3 is TGTGCCAGCAGCCCTTCGTCCCAGGGGCAGTATTTT.

This clonotype came up a few times. This rearrangement joins TRBV7-6 to TRBJ2-5; 8 bases are shared with TRBD2. The CDR3 is made up of 16 amino acids. Per germline, CDR1 SGHVS and CDR2 FNYEAQ. Trimming at V came to 2 bases and at J to 3 bases, leaving 8 bases not matched to a gene. The CDR3, as DNA: TGTGCCAGCAGCTTAAGCGGGAGTAGATGGGAAGAGACCCAGTACTTC. Translation: CASSLSGSRWEETQYF. Full variable domain (missing parts from reference TRBV7-6 and TRBJ2-5): GAGVSQSPRYKVTKRGQDVALRCDPISGHVSLYWYRQALGQGPEFLTYFNYEAQQDKSGLPNDRFSAERPEGSISTLTIQRTEQRDSAMYRCASSLSGSRWEETQYFGPGTRLLVL.

This clonotype was picked up one time. The chain recombines TRBV5-1 with TRBJ2-5, with 7 nucleotides matching TRBD1. Germline CDR1 and CDR2: SGHRS and YFSETQ. The CDR3 loop spans 14 amino acids. The V segment lost 3 bases and the J segment 13 bases; nucleotides outside the gene matches: 15. The CDR3 bases are TGCGCCAGCAGCTGGGGGACAGCGACAAATGAGCGGTACTTC. It yields the protein CASSWGTATNERYF.

The chain links TRBV7-2 to TRBJ2-5; D ambiguous. The CDR3 has 12 amino acids. Germline CDR1 is SGHTA and CDR2 is FQGNSA. Trimming removed 5 bases at V and 3 bases at J, with 7 bases between. In DNA form, the CDR3 reads TGTGCCAGCAGCAGGTTAGAAGAGACCCAGTACTTC. This codes for CASSRLEETQYF. The variable domain in full, completed from reference TRBV7-2 and TRBJ2-5, reads GAGVSQSPSNKVTEKGKDVELRCDPISGHTALYWYRQSLGQGLEFLIYFQGNSAPDKSGLPSDRFSAERTGGSVSTLTIQRTQQEDSAVYLCASSRLEETQYFGPGTRLLVL.

The V call is TRBV11-3, the J call TRBJ1-2; 8 bases fit TRBD1. V was pared by 5 bases and J by 8 bases, with 4 bases of the junction left unmatched. The CDR3 length is 12 residues. Germline values: CDR1 SGHNT, CDR2 YENEEA. Written as DNA, the CDR3 is TGTGCCAGCAGCGACAGGGGTTCGGGCTACACCTTC. Translation gives CASSDRGSGYTF.

This clonotype turned up a few times. The chain carries TRBV30 and TRBJ1-2; D is uncertain. Germline V gives CDR1 GTSNPN, CDR2 SVGIG (reference sequence). This CDR3 has 11 residues. Trimming left V 0 bases short and J 9 bases short, with 8 bases between. In DNA, the CDR3 is TGTGCCTGGAGTGTACGAACGAGCTACACCTTC. This sequence encodes CAWSVRTSYTF.

The chain employs TRBV21-1 and TRBJ2-7; the table's D gene call, TRBD2, was not cross checked with the DNA. TRBV21-1 is a documented pseudogene. The CDR3 is 16 residues long. As DNA, the CDR3 is TGTGCCAGCAGCATTTTAAGCGGGAGGTCCTCCTACGAGCAGTACTTC. It is translated as CASSILSGRSSYEQYF.

This chain joins TRBV9 and TRBJ2-7; a possible D gene is TRBD2 (6 bases). Deletions cut 0 bases from V and 0 bases from J, with 10 bases between. Germline CDR1 and CDR2: SGDLS and YYNGEE. The CDR3 loop spans 15 amino acids. CDR3 protein: CASSVGGLPSYEQYF. Written as DNA, the CDR3 is TGTGCCAGCAGCGTAGGGGGACTGCCCTCCTACGAGCAGTACTTC.

This chain uses TRBV3-1 with TRBJ2-1; TRBD1 matches 8 bases. This CDR3 contains 17 residues. Per germline, CDR1 LGHDT and CDR2 YNNKEL (reference sequence). V shed 0 bases and J 5 bases; nucleotides not matched to a gene: 9. The CDR3 DNA is TGTGCCAGCAGCCAAGATGTTTGGCAGGGGGCTGACAATGAGCAGTTCTTC. This encodes CASSQDVWQGADNEQFF.